Listed below are T cell receptor beta chains from one sample, sequenced in a study of blood T cell repertoires in COVID-19. Using immunoSEQ multiplex PCR, the repertoire was profiled, and TCRdb retains in-frame clones only, with some absent. The sample lists 250,000 to 350,000 clones, around 81% occurring once. Sequencing used peripheral blood. These receptors were taken from a person between 65 and 80 years old with COVID-19, enrolled during active disease. CDR3s include the opening cysteine and the closing phenylalanine or tryptophan. D genes are given only for firm matches. A clone size is listed for some rows: how often the clone was seen (once, few, many), or a class if it is expanded.

j_call v_call clone_size d_call cdr3_nt cdr3_aa
TRBJ1-3 TRBV7-2 once NA TGTGCCAGCAGCCACGACCAGGGATCCATATATTTT CASSHDQGSIYF
TRBJ1-2 TRBV7-2 few TRBD1 TGTGCCAGCAGCTTAAGGGCAGGGGGCCTCCATGGCTACACCTTC CASSLRAGGLHGYTF
TRBJ2-5 TRBV28 NA TRBD2 TGTGCCAGCAGTTTAGCTAGCGGGAGTCGTTGGGAGACCCAGTACTTC CASSLASGSRWETQYF
TRBJ2-5 TRBV14 NA NA TGTGCCAGCAGCCAAGGTATGAAGCGGCAAGAGACCCAGTACTTC CASSQGMKRQETQYF
TRBJ2-2 TRBV19 NA NA TGTGCCAGTAGTATACAGTTGAACACCGGGGAGCTGTTTTTT CASSIQLNTGELFF
TRBJ1-1 TRBV19 few NA TGTGCCAGTAGGATGACGGGGTCCATGAACACTGAAGCTTTCTTT CASRMTGSMNTEAFF
TRBJ1-4 TRBV25-1 NA NA TGTGCCAGCAGTGTGGGGGGAAAACTGTTTTTT CASSVGGKLFF
TRBJ1-1 TRBV3-1/TRBV3-2 few TRBD1 TGTGCCAGCAGCCAGAAGGGACAGGGCCGTGCAATGAACACTGAAGCTTTCTTT CASSQKGQGRAMNTEAFF
TRBJ2-1 TRBV9 NA TRBD2 TGTGCCAGCAGCCCCCACTTCCCGGGACTAGCGGGACATGAGCAGTTCTTC CASSPHFPGLAGHEQFF
TRBJ1-1 TRBV7-3 few NA TGTGCCAGCAGCTCGACAGGGAACACTGAAGCTTTCTTT CASSSTGNTEAFF
TRBJ2-7 TRBV20-1 NA NA TGCAGTGCCTCAGACAGCTACGAGCAGTACTTC CSASDSYEQYF
TRBJ2-3 TRBV7-3 NA NA TGTGCCAGCAGCTTAGGAGCGGGCACAGATACGCAGTATTTT CASSLGAGTDTQYF
TRBJ1-1 TRBV4-1 NA TRBD1 TGCGCCAGCAGCCAAGATAAAGGGGGCTCGGCTGAAGCTTTCTTT CASSQDKGGSAEAFF
TRBJ2-1 TRBV30 few TRBD2 TGTGCCTGGAGCCGACTAGCTTCTCTGAATGAGCAGTTCTTC CAWSRLASLNEQFF
TRBJ2-7 TRBV6-1 NA NA TGTGCCAGCAGTGAAGGGAGGGTTGGCGAGCAGTACTTC CASSEGRVGEQYF
TRBJ1-2 TRBV28 NA NA TGTGCCAGCAGCCGGGAGGGGCCTAACTATGGCTACACCTTC CASSREGPNYGYTF
TRBJ1-3 TRBV6-5 NA NA TGTGCCAGCAGCACAGGGTCAAAAGGAAACACCATATATTTT CASSTGSKGNTIYF
TRBJ1-3 TRBV28 NA TRBD1 TGTGCCAGCAGTTTTGGACAGGTCCCTTTAACTGGAAACACCATATATTTT CASSFGQVPLTGNTIYF
TRBJ2-7 TRBV3-1/TRBV3-2 once TRBD2 TGTGCCAGCAGCCAAGGGACTAGCGGGGGAGGTAACTCCTACGAGCAGTACTTC CASSQGTSGGGNSYEQYF
TRBJ2-1 TRBV7-3 NA NA TGTGCCAGCAGCTTAGATCAGGGCTTCCACAATGAGCAGTTCTTC CASSLDQGFHNEQFF
TRBJ1-1 TRBV5-6 once NA TGTGCCAGCAGCTTGTATAGGACAGCTCCTTTGAACACTGAAGCTTTCTTT CASSLYRTAPLNTEAFF
TRBJ2-2 TRBV18 NA TRBD2 TGTGCCAGCTCACCTACTAGCGGGGGTCGCTCCGGGGAGCTGTTTTTT CASSPTSGGRSGELFF
TRBJ1-1 TRBV19 NA NA TGTGCCAGTAGTACAACAGCAAACACTGAAGCTTTCTTT CASSTTANTEAFF
TRBJ2-3 TRBV5-1 once NA TGCGCCAGCAGCTTGGTAATGGGCTTATCAGATACGCAGTATTTT CASSLVMGLSDTQYF
TRBJ1-5 TRBV28 NA TRBD1 TGTGCCAGCAGTCGCGACAGGGGGGGGAATCAGCCCCAGCATTTT CASSRDRGGNQPQHF
TRBJ2-3 TRBV24-1 NA NA TGTGCCACCAGTGATGGGAGAAGGGATACGCAGTATTTT CATSDGRRDTQYF
TRBJ2-5 TRBV6-5 once TRBD1 TGTGCCAGCAGCCGGGACAGGGAAGAGACCCAGTACTTC CASSRDREETQYF
TRBJ2-3 TRBV6-1 NA NA TGTGCCAGCAGTGTATACCCCATGGCTCGCACAGATACGCAGTATTTT CASSVYPMARTDTQYF
TRBJ2-7 TRBV5-1 NA NA TGCGCCAGCAGCAAGGGAGGCGAAAACTACGAGCAGTACTTC CASSKGGENYEQYF
TRBJ2-7 TRBV20-1 NA NA TGCAGTGCTAGAGTCCAAAACGAGCAGTACTTC CSARVQNEQYF
TRBJ1-2 TRBV9 NA TRBD1 TGTGCCAGCAGCGTAGGGACAGGGTCGGGAGGCTATGGCTACACCTTC CASSVGTGSGGYGYTF